One and the same sample provided the 7 T cell receptor beta chains below, sequenced in a study of vaccination and CD4 T cells after COVID-19. Sequenced with the Oncomine TCR Beta short-read assay was DNA taken from cultured CD4+ T cells. One entry per CDR3 protein, called by TCRdb with MiXCR from the PCR reads. The repertoire has about 10,000 distinct CDR3 sequences, more than 70% of them found once; the top ten carry around 10%. As to treatment: roughly 11-day PBMC culture with coronavirus spike peptide pools or control peptides (ViraFEST assay). These receptors lack a known antigen. The sample taken for sequencing was CD4+ T cells from blood, cultured in vitro. The receptors derive from a human donor who had recovered from COVID-19.

The V and J genes are TRBV10-3 and TRBJ1-6; D is unclear. The V gene lost 8 bases and the J gene lost 7 bases, with 3 bases spanning the gap. This CDR3 region has 10 residues. The germline V gene has CDR1 ENHRY and CDR2 SYGVKD. Written as DNA, the CDR3 is TGTGCCATCGGAAATTCACCCCTCCACTTT. Translating it yields CAIGNSPLHF.

Worth noting for this clonotype: At one end the junction does not follow the germline gene, possibly because of a read error. The J gene is TRBJ2-1, the V gene TRBV6-5, with TRBD2 identical over 10 bases. This CDR3 spans 13 amino acids. Germline CDR1 and CDR2: MNHEY and SVGAGI. In nucleotides, the CDR3 is TGTGCCAGCAGTTACTCCGGGCTAGCGGGAGAACTCTTC. Its protein product is CASSYSGLAGELF.

The chain couples TRBV11-2 to TRBJ2-6, with 7 positions matching TRBD2. Germline CDR1 is SGHAT and CDR2 is FQNNGV. The CDR3 consists of 18 residues. The J segment lost 1 base and the V segment lost 3 bases, leaving 9 bases of the junction unmatched. The CDR3 spells CASSLTGTTESGANVLTF. CDR3 in DNA: TGTGCCAGCAGCTTGACCGGGACTACCGAGTCTGGGGCCAACGTCCTGACTTTC.

This chain links TRBV20-1 with TRBJ1-6; no definite D call. The CDR3 extends over 14 amino acids. Germline-derived CDR1 and CDR2 are DFQATT and SNEGSKA (reference sequence). With 2 bases removed from V and 9 bases from J, the gap between germline ends came to 14 bases. The CDR3 reads CSARNSGWGSPLHF. CDR3 DNA sequence: TGCAGTGCTAGAAATTCCGGGTGGGGTTCACCCCTCCACTTT.

The V and J genes are TRBV6-2 or TRBV6-3 and TRBJ1-6; a possible D gene is TRBD1 (6 bases). The CDR3 extends over 15 amino acids. The V gene's germline CDR1 is MNHEY and CDR2 SVGEGT. V was pared by 5 bases and J by 9 bases, with 17 bases between. CDR3 in amino acids: CASSLTTGRSSPLHF. CDR3 coding DNA: TGTGCCAGCAGTCTAACAACAGGGAGATCTTCACCCCTCCACTTT.

The chain combines TRBV10-3 with TRBJ2-1, with D unclear. This CDR3 has 13 residues. Trimming shortened V by 4 bases and J by 5 bases, and 9 bases separated the two germline ends. Germline V lookup: CDR1 ENHRY, CDR2 SYGVKD. The CDR3 spells CAISGFADNEQFF. The CDR3 DNA is TGTGCCATCAGTGGGTTTGCCGACAATGAGCAGTTCTTC.

The chain uses TRBV5-5 and TRBJ2-2; TRBD2 is a possible D gene (6 bases). The germline V gene has CDR1 SGHKS and CDR2 YYEKEE (reference sequence). This CDR3 region has 16 residues. V lost 3 bases, J lost 4 bases, and 16 bases lay in between. The chain's CDR3 is CASSWRAGGGTGELFF. The DNA of the CDR3 is TGTGCCAGCAGCTGGAGGGCCGGGGGAGGCACCGGGGAGCTGTTTTTT. Looking up the rest from reference TRBV5-5 and TRBJ2-2 gives the full variable domain: DAGVTQSPTHLIKTRGQQVTLRCSPISGHKSVSWYQQVLGQGPQFIFQYYEKEERGRGNFPDRFSARQFPNYSSELNVNALLLGDSALYLCASSWRAGGGTGELFFGEGSRLTVL.